This TCR beta chain was identified in a study of beta chain features in type 1 diabetes. cDNA synthesis used the whole RNA isolate, giving expressed TCRB sequences. Sequencing was performed with immunoSEQ multiplex PCR; in TCRdb, only in-frame clones are kept and a portion is missing. The profile covers tens of thousands of clones, with about two thirds appearing a single time and 2% taken by the ten largest. This CDR3 comprises 14 residues. Trimming shortened V by 0 bases and J by 8 bases, and 9 bases separated the two germline ends. CDR1 is SGDLS and CDR2 is YYNGEE in the germline V gene. The receptor comes from a woman aged 30 to 39 in good health. V is TRBV9 and J is TRBJ2-6, with D maybe TRBD1 (5 bases). The sample taken for sequencing was Tregs from blood. CDR3 nucleotide sequence: TGTGCCAGCAGCGTAGACAGGCCCACCAACGTCCTGACTTTC. This sequence encodes CASSVDRPTNVLTF.